This T cell receptor (beta chain) appears in the sequencing data of a study of CD8 T cells in Susac syndrome. The V end was cut by 6 bases, the J end by 5 bases, with 10 bases between. Looked up from germline, CDR1 is MNHEY and CDR2 is SVGAGI. The CDR3 runs 13 residues. This clonotype appeared a single time. Random hexamers served to reverse transcribe roughly 0.45 to 1 ug RNA. TCRdb re-called the immunoSEQ multiplex PCR reads through MiXCR, storing one row per CDR3 protein. The sample lists around 80,000 distinct CDR3 sequences, roughly nine tenths occurring once. Negative isolation yielded CD4+ and CD8+ T cells, and FACS enriched TEMRA cells.

Sequenced material: CD8+ T cells from PBMCs. The rearrangement joins TRBV6-5 to TRBJ2-2; D is perhaps TRBD2 (6 bases). This clonotype was sampled from a human donor with multiple sclerosis. The CDR3 is CASSGGLTGELFF. CDR3 coding DNA: TGTGCCAGCAGCGGAGGGTTGACCGGGGAGCTGTTTTTT.